This T cell receptor beta chain is from a study of cytomegalovirus exposure and HLA in healthy donors. This CDR3 spans 11 amino acids. Trimming stripped 3 bases from V and 7 bases from J, with 7 bases between. Germline V lookup: CDR1 MGHRA, CDR2 YSYEKL. A multiplex PCR was run with 60 Vbeta primers and 13 Jbeta primers. The assay was immunoSEQ multiplex PCR, and TCRdb's table has in-frame clones only and misses some. The sample has 120,000 or so clones; roughly 80% are singletons. The receptor was derived from a man younger than 40 in good health and CMV-seronegative. Input material: PBMCs. The V call is TRBV4-1, the J call TRBJ2-7, with no clear D. The CDR3 loop reads CASSQTGEQYF. In nucleotides, the CDR3 is TGCGCCAGCAGCCAGACGGGTGAGCAGTACTTC.